The 10 T cell receptor beta chains below were found in one sample sequenced in a study of cytomegalovirus exposure and HLA in healthy donors. The PCR ran on 60 Vbeta and 13 Jbeta primers. Sequencing used immunoSEQ multiplex PCR; TCRdb keeps in-frame clones, though not all of them. Recorded for this sample: about 160,000 clones. Input material: PBMCs. Every receptor here comes from an older woman in good health and CMV-seronegative.

V is TRBV12-5 and J is TRBJ2-5; possibly TRBD2 for D (6 bases). The CDR3 runs 15 residues. Per the germline V gene, CDR1 is LGHNT and CDR2 is FRNRAP. The V gene lost 3 bases and the J gene lost 2 bases, with 13 bases spanning the gap. The CDR3 region has the DNA TGTGCTAGTGGTTTCGGGGGAAAGGGGCAAGAGACCCAGTACTTC. Translated, it gives CASGFGGKGQETQYF.

The chain recombines TRBV5-6 with TRBJ2-3; the D gene is possibly TRBD2 (6 bases). Trimming left V 6 bases short and J 3 bases short, with 14 bases between. The CDR3 covers 14 residues. The V gene's germline CDR1 is SGHDT and CDR2 YYEEEE. CDR3 DNA: TGTGCCAGCACCCAGGAGGGTAGGACAGATACGCAGTATTTT. Translating gives CASTQEGRTDTQYF.

The J gene is TRBJ2-7, the V gene TRBV19; D is ambiguous. Germline CDR1 reads LNHDA; CDR2 reads SQIVND (reference sequence). The CDR3 sequence is 12 residues long. With 6 bases removed from V and 2 bases from J, the gap between germline ends came to 8 bases. The CDR3 here is CASRAQTYEQYF. In DNA form, the CDR3 reads TGTGCCAGTAGGGCACAGACCTACGAGCAGTACTTC.

The J gene is TRBJ2-1, the V gene TRBV11-2; perhaps TRBD2 as D (5 bases). The CDR3 runs to 15 residues. The V end was cut by 5 bases, the J end by 7 bases, with 18 bases between. Germline CDR1 reads SGHAT; CDR2 reads FQNNGV. The CDR3 bases are TGTGCCAGCAGCAACCGGTGGACTCCGGGGAATGAGCAGTTCTTC. Amino acids: CASSNRWTPGNEQFF. The complete variable domain, with remaining parts taken from reference TRBV11-2 and TRBJ2-1, reads EAGVAQSPRYKIIEKRQSVAFWCNPISGHATLYWYQQILGQGPKLLIQFQNNGVVDDSQLPKDRFSAERLKGVDSTLKIQPAKLEDSAVYLCASSNRWTPGNEQFFGPGTRLTVL.

This rearrangement joins TRBV5-1 to TRBJ1-4; unclear D gene. CDR3 size: 14 residues. The germline CDR1 and CDR2 sequences are SGHRS and YFSETQ. The V gene lost 4 bases and the J gene lost 0 bases, with 7 bases spanning the gap. The CDR3 DNA is TGCGCCAGCAGCCCCGCAGCAACTAATGAAAAACTGTTTTTT. It yields the protein CASSPAATNEKLFF.

The chain recombines TRBV20-1 with TRBJ2-5; 7 bases line up with TRBD1. The CDR3 runs to 10 residues. In germline, CDR1 is DFQATT, CDR2 SNEGSKA (reference sequence). For the CDR3, the DNA is TGCCAAACAGGGGAAGAGACCCAGTACTTC. This gives the protein CQTGEETQYF.

The V and J genes are TRBV5-4 and TRBJ1-1, with TRBD1 matching over 8 bases. V lost 4 bases to trimming and J lost 0 bases; unmatched junction nucleotides: 5. CDR1 and CDR2 (germline): SGHNT, YYREEE (reference sequence). This CDR3 region has 15 residues. The CDR3 loop is CASSPRTGLNTEAFF. In DNA form, the CDR3 reads TGTGCCAGCAGCCCACGGACAGGGCTGAACACTGAAGCTTTCTTT.

The CDR3 nucleotides read TGTGCCAGCTCGACAGGGTTGGATCAGCCCCAGCATTTT. This codes for CASSTGLDQPQHF. J is TRBJ1-5 and V is TRBV18; 7 bases match TRBD1. After removal of 6 bases from V and 5 bases from J, the junction contained 4 bases not matched to a gene. This CDR3 contains 13 residues. Germline V gives CDR1 KGHSH, CDR2 LQKENI. Complete variable domain (other parts from reference TRBV18 and TRBJ1-5): NAGVMQNPRHLVRRRGQEARLRCSPMKGHSHVYWYRQLPEEGLKFMVYLQKENIIDESGMPKERFSAEFPKEGPSILRIQQVVRGDSAAYFCASSTGLDQPQHFGDGTRLSIL.

The chain has TRBV5-1 and TRBJ2-5; D gene uncertain. The V gene lost 0 bases and the J gene lost 2 bases, with 8 bases spanning the gap. The CDR3 runs to 14 residues. Germline CDR1 SGHRS, CDR2 YFSETQ. Here the CDR3 DNA reads TGCGCCAGCAGCTTGGGTAGTGCTCAAGAGACCCAGTACTTC. This gives the protein CASSLGSAQETQYF. The full variable domain, with the rest looked up from reference TRBV5-1 and TRBJ2-5, is KAGVTQTPRYLIKTRGQQVTLSCSPISGHRSVSWYQQTPGQGLQFLFEYFSETQRNKGNFPGRFSGRQFSNSRSEMNVSTLELGDSALYLCASSLGSAQETQYFGPGTRLLVL.

J is TRBJ2-1 and V is TRBV7-2, with D perhaps TRBD1 (6 bases). CDR3 length: 14 amino acids. V lost 2 bases and J lost 4, with 9 bases in between. Germline CDR1 and CDR2: SGHTA and FQGNSA. This chain's CDR3 is CASSLLQGYNEQFF. The CDR3 region has the DNA TGTGCCAGCAGCTTACTGCAGGGGTACAATGAGCAGTTCTTC.